Following are 21 T cell receptor beta chains from one sample sequenced in a study of response to subunit inactivated influenza vaccine. TCRdb reprocessed the RT-PCR reads with MiXCR, giving one entry per CDR3 protein. The repertoire holds around 850,000 distinct CDR3 sequences, with approximately 17% as singletons. The sequences come from PBMCs from blood, collected 4 to 6 days after vaccination. The receptors here all came from a man between 50 and 59 years old who received an inactivated influenza vaccine.

This clonotype has just a few counts. This rearrangement joins TRBV5-1 to TRBJ2-7, with TRBD2 identical over 9 bases. The length of the CDR3 is 14 residues. From germline, CDR1 is SGHRS and CDR2 YFSETQ. V shed 5 bases and J 5 bases; nucleotides not matched to a gene: 8. CDR3 in DNA: TGCGCCAGCAGACCCTGGACTAGCGATGACGAGCAGTACTTC. This translates into CASRPWTSDDEQYF.

The chain joins TRBV7-8 to TRBJ2-7, with D perhaps matching TRBD1 (6 bases). Germline V lookup: CDR1 SGHVS, CDR2 FQNEAQ. The CDR3 runs to 14 residues. V was pared by 2 bases and J by 3 bases, with 11 bases between. CDR3: CASSLRDTFYEQYF. The CDR3 region has the DNA TGTGCCAGCAGCTTAAGGGACACCTTCTACGAGCAGTACTTC.

V and J are TRBV7-2 and TRBJ2-1; TRBD2 matches 7 bases. CDR1 SGHTA and CDR2 FQGNSA come from the germline V gene. The J segment lost 7 bases and the V segment lost 7 bases, leaving 13 bases of the junction unmatched. The CDR3 totals 15 residues. The CDR3 sequence is CASTGGGGGENEQFF. The CDR3 DNA sequence: TGTGCCAGCACCGGTGGCGGGGGAGGGGAAAATGAGCAGTTCTTC.

The rearrangement links TRBV20-1 to TRBJ2-5; possible D gene TRBD2, 7 bases. Trimming cost V 1 base and J 5 bases, with 17 bases left between them. This CDR3 is built from 15 residues. CDR1 is DFQATT and CDR2 is SNEGSKA in the germline V gene (reference sequence). CDR3 DNA: TGCAGTGCTAGAGCCCCCCGGGGGGCGGGTGAGACCCAGTACTTC. Translating it yields CSARAPRGAGETQYF.

In this sample, this clonotype turned up once. The chain employs TRBV7-6 and TRBJ2-7; tentatively, D is TRBD2 (7 bases). Germline assignment: CDR1 SGHVS and CDR2 FNYEAQ. This CDR3 has 17 amino acids. The V gene lost 1 base and the J gene lost 4 bases, with 20 bases spanning the gap. CDR3 amino acids: CASSLGAGRGGFYEQYF. DNA for the CDR3: TGTGCCAGCAGCTTAGGAGCGGGGCGAGGGGGGTTTTACGAGCAGTACTTC.

The rearrangement links TRBV5-5 to TRBJ2-7; a possible D gene is TRBD2 (5 bases). Germline V gene lookup returns CDR1 SGHKS and CDR2 YYEKEE (reference sequence). This CDR3 has 18 residues. V lost 3 bases, J lost 0 bases, and 22 bases lay in between. CDR3 sequence: CASSSTWRAGDRSYEQYF. The CDR3 nucleotides are TGTGCCAGCAGCTCAACGTGGCGGGCCGGTGACCGCTCCTACGAGCAGTACTTC.

This clonotype was seen only a few times. V usage is TRBV6-7 and J usage is TRBJ2-7; D unresolved. TRBV6-7 is designated an ORF whose function remains uncertain. CDR3 length: 14 amino acids. V lost 7 bases and J 3 bases, leaving 16 bases between the germline ends. The DNA of the CDR3 is TGTGCCAGCAAACCGGGCCCCAACCGCTACGAGCAGTACTTC. It translates to CASKPGPNRYEQYF.

The chain combines TRBV5-1 with TRBJ2-1; 11 bases line up with TRBD1. The germline V gene encodes CDR1 SGHRS and CDR2 YFSETQ. This CDR3 comprises 15 residues. Trimming took 4 bases from V and 8 from J; bases not matched to a gene: 8. CDR3 amino acids: CASSEGTGGVDEQFF. CDR3 sequence (DNA): TGCGCCAGCAGCGAAGGGACAGGGGGTGTCGATGAGCAGTTCTTC.

CDR3 nucleotide sequence: TGTGCCAGCAGTGAAGGGGGGCCTGTGAGCTCCTACGAGCAGTACTTC. Translation: CASSEGGPVSSYEQYF. The chain has TRBV2 and TRBJ2-7; possibly TRBD1 for D (6 bases). The V end lost 1 base, the J end lost 0 bases, and 13 bases lay between the germline ends. This CDR3 contains 16 residues. The germline CDR1 and CDR2 sequences are SNHLY and FYNNEI.

The J gene is TRBJ1-4, the V gene TRBV5-6; D gene unclear. The CDR3 is made up of 14 amino acids. Per the germline V gene, CDR1 is SGHDT and CDR2 is YYEEEE. V lost 1 base and J lost 4, with 8 bases in between. The DNA of the CDR3 is TGTGCCAGCAGCTTGCAGAGGTTTAATGAAAAACTGTTTTTT. This translates into CASSLQRFNEKLFF.

The chain has TRBV20-1 and TRBJ2-7, with D perhaps matching TRBD2 (6 bases). Germline-derived CDR1 and CDR2 are DFQATT and SNEGSKA (reference sequence). CDR3 length equals 14 residues. V dropped 7 bases and J dropped 2 bases, with 18 bases sitting between them. The CDR3 nucleotides read TGCAGTGTCACATCCGGGGGATTAGCCTACGAGCAGTACTTC. It yields the protein CSVTSGGLAYEQYF.

In DNA, the CDR3 is TGTGCCAGCAGCTTACGGGACTACCCCGAGCAGTACTTC. Translated: CASSLRDYPEQYF. The rearrangement uses TRBV7-9 and TRBJ2-7, with TRBD2 matching 7 bases. Losses at the gene ends were 2 bases for V and 6 bases for J; bases not matched to a gene: 4. The CDR3 is made up of 13 amino acids. Germline V gene data show CDR1 as SEHNR and CDR2 as FQNEAQ (reference sequence).

In this sample, this clonotype turned up many times. This chain connects TRBV12-3 or TRBV12-4 to TRBJ1-3; no reliable D call. Trimming took off 3 bases at V and 0 bases at J, with 6 bases between the two ends. This CDR3 comprises 14 residues. CDR3 in DNA: TGTGCCAGCAGTTTTAGGTCCTCTGGAAACACCATATATTTT. Its translation is CASSFRSSGNTIYF.

This clonotype turned up a few times. The rearrangement links TRBV5-1 to TRBJ2-2, with D possibly matching TRBD1 (6 bases). CDR3 length: 15 amino acids. Germline V gene sequence: CDR1 SGHRS, CDR2 YFSETQ. V was cut by 6 bases and J by 6 bases, with 18 bases left in between. The CDR3 here is CASNHRDGGPGELFF. CDR3 nucleotides: TGCGCCAGCAACCACAGGGATGGAGGTCCCGGGGAGCTGTTTTTT.

V gene TRBV7-6 combines with J gene TRBJ1-6, with a possible D match to TRBD1 (6 bases). The CDR3 has 17 amino acids. Germline CDR1 is SGHVS and CDR2 is FNYEAQ. V shed 1 base and J shed 4 bases, with 14 bases lying between them. The CDR3, as DNA: TGTGCCAGCAGCTTAGATCCCCAGGGGAGGTATAATTCACCCCTCCACTTT. Its protein product is CASSLDPQGRYNSPLHF.

This clonotype was counted between two and nine times. The chain combines TRBV6-5 with TRBJ2-4; 9 positions match TRBD2. The germline gives CDR1 MNHEY, CDR2 SVGAGI. The junction had 6 bases not matched to a gene; V was cut back by 4 bases and J by 14 bases. This CDR3 has 12 residues. CDR3 DNA sequence: TGTGCCAGCAGTTTCGGGGGCGGGAGGGAGTACTTC. Translation: CASSFGGGREYF.

The V and J genes are TRBV6-2 or TRBV6-3 and TRBJ2-1; D unclear. The germline gives CDR1 MNHEY, CDR2 SVGEGT. V shed 5 bases and J shed 9 bases, with 14 bases lying between them. The CDR3 runs to 13 residues. Written as DNA, the CDR3 is TGTGCCAGCAGTCCGTTCACGGCAATTGAGCAGTTCTTC. Protein: CASSPFTAIEQFF.

The chain employs TRBV7-2 and TRBJ1-2; D gene ambiguous. The CDR3 is 14 residues long. Germline loops: CDR1 SGHTA, CDR2 FQGNSA. Trimming left V 1 base short and J 1 base short, with 7 bases between. CDR3 DNA sequence: TGTGCCAGCAGCTTAGTACCGCTTAACTATGGCTACACCTTC. This translates into CASSLVPLNYGYTF. The entire variable domain, with the rest obtained from reference TRBV7-2 and TRBJ1-2, is as follows: GAGVSQSPSNKVTEKGKDVELRCDPISGHTALYWYRQSLGQGLEFLIYFQGNSAPDKSGLPSDRFSAERTGGSVSTLTIQRTQQEDSAVYLCASSLVPLNYGYTFGSGTRLTVV.

V gene TRBV28 combines with J gene TRBJ1-1, with D unresolved. V dropped 6 bases and J dropped 1 base, with 12 bases sitting between them. Germline V gene lookup returns CDR1 MDHEN and CDR2 SYDVKM. This CDR3 comprises 14 residues. The CDR3 here is CASRAPSRNTEAFF. CDR3 coding DNA: TGTGCCAGCAGAGCCCCTTCGCGGAACACTGAAGCTTTCTTT.

DNA of the CDR3: TGTGCCAGCAGCCCTAGCTACGGAATCAGCTCCTACGAGCAGTACTTC. Amino acid sequence: CASSPSYGISSYEQYF. V and J are TRBV7-8 and TRBJ2-7; D might be TRBD2 (5 bases). This CDR3 has 16 amino acids. V was trimmed by 5 bases and J by 0 bases, leaving 17 bases between them. Germline V lookup: CDR1 SGHVS, CDR2 FQNEAQ.

This clonotype was seen a handful of times. The chain is built from TRBV5-8 and TRBJ1-5; possible D gene TRBD1, 5 bases. This CDR3 spans 14 amino acids. Trimming left V 0 bases short and J 6 bases short, with 10 bases between. CDR1 SGHTS and CDR2 YDEGEE come from the germline V gene. The CDR3 reads CASSLVSGGQPQHF. CDR3 in DNA: TGTGCCAGCAGCTTGGTGTCGGGGGGTCAGCCCCAGCATTTT. Drawing the rest from reference TRBV5-8 and TRBJ1-5, the complete variable domain is EAGVTQSPTHLIKTRGQQATLRCSPISGHTSVYWYQQALGLGLQFLLWYDEGEERNRGNFPPRFSGRQFPNYSSELNVNALELEDSALYLCASSLVSGGQPQHFGDGTRLSIL.